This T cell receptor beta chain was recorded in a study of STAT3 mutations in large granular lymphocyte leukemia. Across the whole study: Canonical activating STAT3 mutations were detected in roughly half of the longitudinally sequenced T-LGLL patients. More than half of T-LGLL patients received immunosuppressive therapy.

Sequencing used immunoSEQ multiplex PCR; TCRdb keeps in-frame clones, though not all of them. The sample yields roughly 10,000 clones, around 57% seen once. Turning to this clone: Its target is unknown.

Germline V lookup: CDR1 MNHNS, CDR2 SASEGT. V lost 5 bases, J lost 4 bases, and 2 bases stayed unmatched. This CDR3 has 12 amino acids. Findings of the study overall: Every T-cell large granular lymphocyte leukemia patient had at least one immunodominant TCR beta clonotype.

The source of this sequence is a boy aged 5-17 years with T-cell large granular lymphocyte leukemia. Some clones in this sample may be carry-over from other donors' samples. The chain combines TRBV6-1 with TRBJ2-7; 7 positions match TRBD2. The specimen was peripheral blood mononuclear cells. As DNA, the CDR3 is TGTGCCAGCAGTCAGGGAGGGTACGAGCAGTACTTC. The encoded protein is CASSQGGYEQYF.